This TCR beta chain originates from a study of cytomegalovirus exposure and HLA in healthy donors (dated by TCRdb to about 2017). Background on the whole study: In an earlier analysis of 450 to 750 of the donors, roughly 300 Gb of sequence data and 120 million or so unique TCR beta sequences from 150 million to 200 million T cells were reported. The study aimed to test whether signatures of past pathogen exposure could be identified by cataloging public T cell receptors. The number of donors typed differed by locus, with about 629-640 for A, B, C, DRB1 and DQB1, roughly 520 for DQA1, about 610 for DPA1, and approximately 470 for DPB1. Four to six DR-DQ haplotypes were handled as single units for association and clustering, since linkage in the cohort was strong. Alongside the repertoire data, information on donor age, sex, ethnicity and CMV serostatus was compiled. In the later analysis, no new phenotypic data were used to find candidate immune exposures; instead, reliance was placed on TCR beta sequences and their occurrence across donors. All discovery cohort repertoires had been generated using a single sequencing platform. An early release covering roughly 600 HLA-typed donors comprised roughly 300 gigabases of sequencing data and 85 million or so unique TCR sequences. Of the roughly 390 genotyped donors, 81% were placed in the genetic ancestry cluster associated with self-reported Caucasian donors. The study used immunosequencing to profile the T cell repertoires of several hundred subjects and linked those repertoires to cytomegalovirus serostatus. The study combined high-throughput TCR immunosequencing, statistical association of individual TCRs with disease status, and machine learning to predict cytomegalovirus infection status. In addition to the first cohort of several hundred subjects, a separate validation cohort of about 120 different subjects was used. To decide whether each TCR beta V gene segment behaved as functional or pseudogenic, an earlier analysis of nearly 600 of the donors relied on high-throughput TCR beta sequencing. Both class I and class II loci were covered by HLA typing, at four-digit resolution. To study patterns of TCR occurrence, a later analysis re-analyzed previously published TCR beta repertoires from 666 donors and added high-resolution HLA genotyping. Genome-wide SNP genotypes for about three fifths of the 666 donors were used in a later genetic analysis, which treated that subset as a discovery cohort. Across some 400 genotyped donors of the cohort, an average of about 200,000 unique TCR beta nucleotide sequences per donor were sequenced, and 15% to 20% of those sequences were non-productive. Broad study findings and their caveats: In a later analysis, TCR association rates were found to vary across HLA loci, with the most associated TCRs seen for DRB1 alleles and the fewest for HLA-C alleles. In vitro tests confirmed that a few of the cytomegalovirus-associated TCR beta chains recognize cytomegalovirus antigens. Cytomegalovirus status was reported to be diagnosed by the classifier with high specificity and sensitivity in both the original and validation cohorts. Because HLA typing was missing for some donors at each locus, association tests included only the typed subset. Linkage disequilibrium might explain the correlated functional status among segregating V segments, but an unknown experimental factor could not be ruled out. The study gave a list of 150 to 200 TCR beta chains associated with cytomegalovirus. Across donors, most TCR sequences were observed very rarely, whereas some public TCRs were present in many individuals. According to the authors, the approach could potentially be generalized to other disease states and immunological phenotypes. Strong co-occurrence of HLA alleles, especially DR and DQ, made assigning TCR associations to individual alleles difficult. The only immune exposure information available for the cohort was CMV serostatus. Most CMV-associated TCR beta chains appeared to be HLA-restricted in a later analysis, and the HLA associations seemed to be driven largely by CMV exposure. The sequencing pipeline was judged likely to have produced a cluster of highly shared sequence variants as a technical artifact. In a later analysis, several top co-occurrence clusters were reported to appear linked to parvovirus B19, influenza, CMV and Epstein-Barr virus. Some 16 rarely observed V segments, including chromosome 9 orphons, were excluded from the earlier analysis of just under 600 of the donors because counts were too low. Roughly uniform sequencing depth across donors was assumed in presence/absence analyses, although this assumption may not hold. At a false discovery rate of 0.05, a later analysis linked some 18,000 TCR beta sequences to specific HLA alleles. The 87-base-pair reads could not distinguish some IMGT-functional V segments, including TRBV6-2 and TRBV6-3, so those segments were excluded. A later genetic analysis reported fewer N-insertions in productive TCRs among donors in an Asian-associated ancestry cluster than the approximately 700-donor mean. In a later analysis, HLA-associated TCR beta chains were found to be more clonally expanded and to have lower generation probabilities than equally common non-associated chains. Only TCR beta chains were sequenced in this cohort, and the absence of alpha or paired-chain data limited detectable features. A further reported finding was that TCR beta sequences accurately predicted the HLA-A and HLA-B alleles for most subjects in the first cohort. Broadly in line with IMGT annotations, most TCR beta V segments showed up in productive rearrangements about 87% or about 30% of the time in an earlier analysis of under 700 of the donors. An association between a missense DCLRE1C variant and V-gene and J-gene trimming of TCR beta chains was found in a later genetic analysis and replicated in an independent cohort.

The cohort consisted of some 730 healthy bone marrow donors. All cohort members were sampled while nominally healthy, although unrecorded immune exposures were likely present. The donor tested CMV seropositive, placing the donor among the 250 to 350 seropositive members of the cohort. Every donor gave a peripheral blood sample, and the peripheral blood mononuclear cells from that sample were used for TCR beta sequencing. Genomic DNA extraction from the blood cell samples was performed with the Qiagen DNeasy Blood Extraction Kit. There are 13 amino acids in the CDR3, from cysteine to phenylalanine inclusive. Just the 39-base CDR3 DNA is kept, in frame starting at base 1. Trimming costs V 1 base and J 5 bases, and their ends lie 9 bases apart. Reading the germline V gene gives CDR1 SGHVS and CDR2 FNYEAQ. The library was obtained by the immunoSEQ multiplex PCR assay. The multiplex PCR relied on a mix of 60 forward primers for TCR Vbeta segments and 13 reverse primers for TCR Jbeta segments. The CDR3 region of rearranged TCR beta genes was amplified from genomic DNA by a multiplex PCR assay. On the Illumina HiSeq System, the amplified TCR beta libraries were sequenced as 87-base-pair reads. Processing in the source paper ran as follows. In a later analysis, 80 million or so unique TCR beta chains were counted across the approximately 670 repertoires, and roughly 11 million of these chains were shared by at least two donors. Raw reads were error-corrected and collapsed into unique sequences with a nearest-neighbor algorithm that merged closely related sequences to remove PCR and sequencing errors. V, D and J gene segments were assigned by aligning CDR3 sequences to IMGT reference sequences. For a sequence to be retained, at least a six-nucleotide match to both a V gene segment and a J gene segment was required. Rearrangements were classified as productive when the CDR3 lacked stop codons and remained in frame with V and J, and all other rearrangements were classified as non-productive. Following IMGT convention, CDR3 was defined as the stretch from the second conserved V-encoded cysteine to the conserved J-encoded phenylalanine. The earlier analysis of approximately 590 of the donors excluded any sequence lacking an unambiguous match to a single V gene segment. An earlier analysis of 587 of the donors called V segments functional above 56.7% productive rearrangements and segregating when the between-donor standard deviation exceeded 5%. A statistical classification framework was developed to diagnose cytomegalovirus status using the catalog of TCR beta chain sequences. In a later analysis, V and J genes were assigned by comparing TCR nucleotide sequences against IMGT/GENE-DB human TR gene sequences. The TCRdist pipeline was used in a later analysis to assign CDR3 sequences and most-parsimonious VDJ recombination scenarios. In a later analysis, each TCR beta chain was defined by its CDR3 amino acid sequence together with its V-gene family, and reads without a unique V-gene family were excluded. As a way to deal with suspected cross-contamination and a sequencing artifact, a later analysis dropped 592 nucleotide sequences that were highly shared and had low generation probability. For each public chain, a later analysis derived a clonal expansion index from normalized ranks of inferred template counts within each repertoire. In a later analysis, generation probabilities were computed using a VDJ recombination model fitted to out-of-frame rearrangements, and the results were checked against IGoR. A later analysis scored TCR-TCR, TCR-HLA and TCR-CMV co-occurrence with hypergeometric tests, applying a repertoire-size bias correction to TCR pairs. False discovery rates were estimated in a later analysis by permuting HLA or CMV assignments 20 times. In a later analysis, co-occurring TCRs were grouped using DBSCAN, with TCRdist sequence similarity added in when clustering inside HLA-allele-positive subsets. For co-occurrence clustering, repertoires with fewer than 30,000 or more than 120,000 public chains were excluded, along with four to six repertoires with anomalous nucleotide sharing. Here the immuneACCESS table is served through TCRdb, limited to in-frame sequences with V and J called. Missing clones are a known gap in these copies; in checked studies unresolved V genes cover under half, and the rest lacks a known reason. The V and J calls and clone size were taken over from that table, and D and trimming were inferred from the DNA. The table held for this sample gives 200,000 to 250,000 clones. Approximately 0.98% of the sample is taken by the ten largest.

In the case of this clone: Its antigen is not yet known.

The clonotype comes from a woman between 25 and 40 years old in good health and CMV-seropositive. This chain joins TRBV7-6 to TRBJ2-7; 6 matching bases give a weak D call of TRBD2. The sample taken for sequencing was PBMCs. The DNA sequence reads TGTGCCAGCAGCTTAGGTTGGAGGGACGAGCAGTACTTC. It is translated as CASSLGWRDEQYF.